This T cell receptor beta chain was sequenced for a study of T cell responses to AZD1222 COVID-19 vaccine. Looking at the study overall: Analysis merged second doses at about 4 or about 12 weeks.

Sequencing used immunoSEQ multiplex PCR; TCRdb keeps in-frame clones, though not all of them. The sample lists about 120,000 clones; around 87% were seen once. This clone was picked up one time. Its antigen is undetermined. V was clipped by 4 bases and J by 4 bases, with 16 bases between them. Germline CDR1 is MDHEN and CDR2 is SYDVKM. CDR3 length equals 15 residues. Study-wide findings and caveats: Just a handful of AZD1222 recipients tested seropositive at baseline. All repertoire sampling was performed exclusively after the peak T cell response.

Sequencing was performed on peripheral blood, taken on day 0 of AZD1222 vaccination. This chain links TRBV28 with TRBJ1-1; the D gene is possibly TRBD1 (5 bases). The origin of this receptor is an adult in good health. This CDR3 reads CASSSFLGAFTEAFF. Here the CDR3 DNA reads TGTGCCAGCAGTTCGTTTCTAGGGGCGTTCACTGAAGCTTTCTTT.